One and the same sample provided the 15 T cell receptor beta chains below, sequenced in a study of T cells in localized non-small cell lung cancer. The data were produced by immunoSEQ multiplex PCR, yet TCRdb's version contains in-frame clones alone and is incomplete. Among approximately 31,000 clones listed, roughly 87% were seen once. This specimen consisted of peripheral blood mononuclear cells, obtained before any cancer treatment. The receptors shown here come from a man aged 40 to 70 with stage III lung adenocarcinoma.

The chain is built from TRBV6-5 and TRBJ1-5; 10 bases agree with TRBD1. Germline V lookup: CDR1 MNHEY, CDR2 SVGAGI. This CDR3 is built from 15 residues. With V trimmed by 6 bases and J by 7 bases, 9 bases remained unmatched. The CDR3 DNA reads TGTGCCAGCAGCCGGGGACAGGGGCAACGACAGCCCCAGCATTTT. Its translation: CASSRGQGQRQPQHF.

The chain is built from TRBV5-1 and TRBJ2-5; D call uncertain. This CDR3 spans 14 amino acids. V was cut by 5 bases and J by 5 bases, with 16 bases left in between. Per the germline V gene, CDR1 is SGHRS and CDR2 is YFSETQ. The CDR3 coding sequence is TGCGCCAGCAGAACGGATAGCCTGAGGGAGACCCAGTACTTC. Translation: CASRTDSLRETQYF.

Only a few counts were recorded for this clone. The chain links TRBV29-1 to TRBJ1-1, with 8 bases matching TRBD1. V lost 4 bases to trimming and J lost 10 bases; unmatched junction nucleotides: 11. The germline CDR1 and CDR2 sequences are SQVTM and ANQGSEA. The CDR3 sequence is 13 residues long. The CDR3 nucleotides are TGCAGCGTTGTTGGGACAGGCGTGACGGGAGCTTTCTTT. Encoded protein: CSVVGTGVTGAFF. The full variable domain, with the rest looked up from reference TRBV29-1 and TRBJ1-1, is SAVISQKPSRDICQRGTSLTIQCQVDSQVTMMFWYRQQPGQSLTLIATANQGSEATYESGFVIDKFPISRPNLTFSTLTVSNMSPEDSSIYLCSVVGTGVTGAFFGQGTRLTVV.

The table lists this clone with a count of one. The V gene is TRBV9, the J gene TRBJ1-4; 11 nucleotides align to TRBD1. CDR1 SGDLS and CDR2 YYNGEE come from the germline V gene. V gave up 4 bases and J gave up 8 bases; unmatched junction bases: 4. The CDR3 loop spans 14 amino acids. CDR3 protein: CASSPRTGGEKLFF. CDR3 nucleotides: TGTGCCAGCAGCCCTCGGACAGGGGGCGAAAAACTGTTTTTT.

The chain employs TRBV6-6 and TRBJ2-1, with 11 bases identical to TRBD2. The CDR3 runs 13 residues. The V and J ends lost 6 bases and 7 bases, in that order; junction bases with no gene match: 2. The germline V gene has CDR1 MNHNY and CDR2 SVGAGI (reference sequence). The CDR3 sequence is CASSRTSGNEQFF. In nucleotides, the CDR3 is TGTGCCAGCAGCCGGACTAGCGGGAATGAGCAGTTCTTC.

This chain links TRBV15 with TRBJ1-1; D uncertain. V was cut by 1 base and J by 4 bases, with 10 bases left in between. Germline V gives CDR1 LNHNV, CDR2 YYDKDF (reference sequence). The CDR3 is 14 amino acids. As DNA, the CDR3 is TGTGCCACCAGCAGAGTGGGGAAGGGCACTGAAGCTTTCTTT. Its translation: CATSRVGKGTEAFF. The full variable domain, completed using reference TRBV15 and TRBJ1-1, is DAMVIQNPRYQVTQFGKPVTLSCSQTLNHNVMYWYQQKSSQAPKLLFHYYDKDFNNEADTPDNFQSRRPNTSFCFLDIRSPGLGDTAMYLCATSRVGKGTEAFFGQGTRLTVV.

This chain uses TRBV4-2 with TRBJ1-5; possibly TRBD1 for D (5 bases). Germline-derived CDR1 and CDR2 are LGHNA and YNFKEQ. The V gene lost 2 bases and the J gene lost 3 bases, with 17 bases spanning the gap. CDR3 length: 17 residues. CDR3 bases: TGTGCCAGCAGCCAACACGGGACCTCGGAGGACAATCAGCCCCAGCATTTT. Translating gives CASSQHGTSEDNQPQHF.

This clone turned up a few times. CDR3 DNA sequence: TGTGCCAGCAGCTTAGATAAACAGGGACAAAGGGAGACCCAGTACTTC. Its protein is CASSLDKQGQRETQYF. This rearrangement joins TRBV11-2 to TRBJ2-5; weak D call: TRBD1 (6 bases). The CDR3 runs 16 residues. The V end lost 0 bases, the J end lost 5 bases, and 16 bases lay between the germline ends. Per the germline V gene, CDR1 is SGHAT and CDR2 is FQNNGV.

This clone came up once. As DNA, the CDR3 is TGTGCCAGCAGTCCTGTGGGGTCCTACAATGAGCAGTTCTTC. This encodes CASSPVGSYNEQFF. The chain carries TRBV27 and TRBJ2-1; D is uncertain. The CDR3 consists of 14 residues. The germline V gene encodes CDR1 MNHEY and CDR2 SMNVEV (reference sequence). V was trimmed by 5 bases and J by 1 base, leaving 9 bases between them.

The genes are TRBV5-1 and TRBJ2-3; no firm D call. CDR3 length equals 15 residues. CDR1 is SGHRS and CDR2 is YFSETQ in the germline V gene. Trimming removed 0 bases from V and 0 bases from J, with 8 bases in between. CDR3 amino acids: CASSLEGASTDTQYF. CDR3 DNA: TGCGCCAGCAGCTTGGAAGGAGCCAGCACAGATACGCAGTATTTT.

This chain joins TRBV28 and TRBJ1-6; D not certain. Trimming removed 5 bases from V and 0 bases from J, with 8 bases in between. Germline values: CDR1 MDHEN, CDR2 SYDVKM. This CDR3 comprises 15 residues. CDR3 residues: CASSIQSSYNSPLHF. CDR3 bases: TGTGCCAGCAGTATACAGAGCTCCTATAATTCACCCCTCCACTTT.

The chain is built from TRBV19 and TRBJ2-3, with 10 positions matching TRBD2. Germline trimming cut 6 bases from V and 2 bases from J; bases unmatched to any gene: 8. This CDR3 comprises 16 residues. Germline V CDR1 and CDR2: LNHDA, SQIVND (reference sequence). The CDR3 loop is CASSPRTSGYTDTQYF. CDR3 coding DNA: TGTGCCAGTAGCCCTAGGACTAGCGGCTACACAGATACGCAGTATTTT.

J is TRBJ2-4 and V is TRBV7-8; D gene uncertain. V dropped 3 bases and J dropped 0 bases, with 12 bases sitting between them. Germline V gene data show CDR1 as SGHVS and CDR2 as FQNEAQ. The CDR3 extends over 16 amino acids. As DNA, the CDR3 is TGTGCCAGCAGCTTTAGCAGGACGGTAGCCAAAAACATTCAGTACTTC. Amino acids: CASSFSRTVAKNIQYF.

V usage is TRBV5-6 and J usage is TRBJ2-7; 7 bases map to TRBD1. The CDR3 contains 14 residues. CDR1 is SGHDT, CDR2 YYEEEE, per germline. J was trimmed by 3 bases and V by 4 bases; bases with no gene match: 7. DNA for the CDR3: TGTGCCAGCAGCAACACTGACAGGGACTACGAGCAGTACTTC. Protein: CASSNTDRDYEQYF.

The rearrangement links TRBV5-4 to TRBJ2-5, with 13 bases that match TRBD2. The CDR3 loop spans 18 amino acids. CDR1 is SGHNT, CDR2 YYREEE, per germline (reference sequence). Trimming at V came to 4 bases and at J to 8 bases, leaving 17 bases not matched to a gene. CDR3 protein: CASSPTQLAGGLRQTQYF. The CDR3 nucleotides are TGTGCCAGCAGCCCCACCCAACTAGCGGGGGGGCTTCGTCAAACCCAGTACTTC.